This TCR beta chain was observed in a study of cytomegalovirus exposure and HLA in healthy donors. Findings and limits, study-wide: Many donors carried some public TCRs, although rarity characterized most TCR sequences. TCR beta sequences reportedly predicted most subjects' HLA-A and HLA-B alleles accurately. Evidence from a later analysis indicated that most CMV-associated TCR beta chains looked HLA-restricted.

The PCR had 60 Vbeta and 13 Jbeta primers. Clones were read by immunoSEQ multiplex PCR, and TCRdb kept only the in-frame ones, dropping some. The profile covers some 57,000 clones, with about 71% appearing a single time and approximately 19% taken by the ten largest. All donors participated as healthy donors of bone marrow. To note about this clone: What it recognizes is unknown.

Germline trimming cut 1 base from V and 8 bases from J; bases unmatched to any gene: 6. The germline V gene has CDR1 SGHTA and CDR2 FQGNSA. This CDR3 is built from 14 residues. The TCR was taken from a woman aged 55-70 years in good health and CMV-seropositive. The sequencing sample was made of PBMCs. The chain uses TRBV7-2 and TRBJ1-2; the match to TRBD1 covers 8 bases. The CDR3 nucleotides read TGTGCCAGCAGCTTAGTTCAGGGGGCGGTCGGCTACACCTTC. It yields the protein CASSLVQGAVGYTF. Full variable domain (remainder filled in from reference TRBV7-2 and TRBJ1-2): GAGVSQSPSNKVTEKGKDVELRCDPISGHTALYWYRQSLGQGLEFLIYFQGNSAPDKSGLPSDRFSAERTGGSVSTLTIQRTQQEDSAVYLCASSLVQGAVGYTFGSGTRLTVV.